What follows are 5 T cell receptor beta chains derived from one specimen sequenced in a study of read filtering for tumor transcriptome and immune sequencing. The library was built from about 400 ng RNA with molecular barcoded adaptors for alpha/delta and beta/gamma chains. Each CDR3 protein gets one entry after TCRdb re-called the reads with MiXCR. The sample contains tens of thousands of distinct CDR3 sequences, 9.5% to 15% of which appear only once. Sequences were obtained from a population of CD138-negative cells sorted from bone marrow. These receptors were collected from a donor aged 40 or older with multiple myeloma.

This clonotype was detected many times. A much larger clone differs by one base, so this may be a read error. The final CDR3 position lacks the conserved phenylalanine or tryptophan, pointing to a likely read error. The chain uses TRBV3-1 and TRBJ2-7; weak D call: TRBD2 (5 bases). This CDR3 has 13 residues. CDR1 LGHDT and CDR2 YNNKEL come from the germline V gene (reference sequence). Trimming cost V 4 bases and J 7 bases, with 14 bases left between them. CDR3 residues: CASSLNEGREQYS. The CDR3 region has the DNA TGTGCCAGCAGCCTCAACGAAGGGAGAGAGCAGTACTCC.

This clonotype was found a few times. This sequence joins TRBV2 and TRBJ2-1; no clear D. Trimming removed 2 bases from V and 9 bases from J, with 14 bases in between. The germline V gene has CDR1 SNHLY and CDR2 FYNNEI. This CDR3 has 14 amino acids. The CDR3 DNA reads TGTGCCAGCAGTGAATGGCGAGGAAGCGCTGAGCAGTTCTTC. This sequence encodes CASSEWRGSAEQFF. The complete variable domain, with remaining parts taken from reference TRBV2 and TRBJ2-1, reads EPEVTQTPSHQVTQMGQEVILRCVPISNHLYFYWYRQILGQKVEFLVSFYNNEISEKSEIFDDQFSVERPDGSNFTLKIRSTKLEDSAMYFCASSEWRGSAEQFFGPGTRLTVL.

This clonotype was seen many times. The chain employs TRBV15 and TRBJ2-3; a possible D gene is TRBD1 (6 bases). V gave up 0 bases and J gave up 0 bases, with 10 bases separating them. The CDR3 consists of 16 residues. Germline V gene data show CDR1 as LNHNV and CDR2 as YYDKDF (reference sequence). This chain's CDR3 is CATSRDRDKSTDTQYF. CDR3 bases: TGTGCCACCAGCAGAGATCGGGACAAGAGCACAGATACGCAGTATTTT.

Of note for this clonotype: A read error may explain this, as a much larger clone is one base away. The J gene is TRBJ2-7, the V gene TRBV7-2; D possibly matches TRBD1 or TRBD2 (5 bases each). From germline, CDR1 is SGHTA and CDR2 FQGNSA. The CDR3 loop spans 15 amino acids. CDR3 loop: CAGSLEFGGAYEQYF. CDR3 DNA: TGTGCCGGCAGCTTAGAATTTGGGGGTGCCTACGAGCAGTACTTC.

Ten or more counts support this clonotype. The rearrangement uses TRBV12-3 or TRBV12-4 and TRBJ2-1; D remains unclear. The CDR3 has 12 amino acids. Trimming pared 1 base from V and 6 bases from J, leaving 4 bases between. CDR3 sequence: CASSLDFNEQFF. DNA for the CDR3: TGTGCCAGCAGTTTAGACTTCAATGAGCAGTTCTTC.